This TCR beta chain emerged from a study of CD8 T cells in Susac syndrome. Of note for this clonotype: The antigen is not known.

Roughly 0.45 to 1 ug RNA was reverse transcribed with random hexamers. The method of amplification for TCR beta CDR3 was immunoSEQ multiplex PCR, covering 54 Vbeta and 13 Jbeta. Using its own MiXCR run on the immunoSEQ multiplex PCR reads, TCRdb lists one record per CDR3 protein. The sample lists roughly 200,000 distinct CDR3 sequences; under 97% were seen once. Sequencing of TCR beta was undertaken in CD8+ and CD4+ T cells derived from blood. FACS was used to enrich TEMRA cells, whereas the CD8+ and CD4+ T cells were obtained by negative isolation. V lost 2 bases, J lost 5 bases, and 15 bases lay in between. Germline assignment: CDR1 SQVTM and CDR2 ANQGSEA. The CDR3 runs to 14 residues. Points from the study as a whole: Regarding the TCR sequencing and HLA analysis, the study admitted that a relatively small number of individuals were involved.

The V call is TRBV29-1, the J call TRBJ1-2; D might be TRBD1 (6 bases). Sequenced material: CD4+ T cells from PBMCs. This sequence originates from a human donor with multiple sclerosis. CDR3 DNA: TGCAGCGTTGAACCCCGCGGGACACCATATGGCTACACCTTC. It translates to CSVEPRGTPYGYTF. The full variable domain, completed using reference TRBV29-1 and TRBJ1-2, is SAVISQKPSRDICQRGTSLTIQCQVDSQVTMMFWYRQQPGQSLTLIATANQGSEATYESGFVIDKFPISRPNLTFSTLTVSNMSPEDSSIYLCSVEPRGTPYGYTFGSGTRLTVV.